These 11 T cell receptor beta chains were sequenced from one sample in a study of T cell changes during pregnancy in multiple sclerosis. Using immunoSEQ multiplex PCR, the repertoire was profiled, and TCRdb retains in-frame clones only, with some absent. The sample has under 70,000 clones, 90% seen once. The sample was peripheral blood, taken in the third trimester of pregnancy. The receptors stem from a female donor in good health, enrolled as a control in a pregnancy study.

J is TRBJ2-1 and V is TRBV2; 7 nucleotides match TRBD2. The CDR3 runs to 14 residues. V was pared by 3 bases and J by 4 bases, with 3 bases of the junction left unmatched. Germline assignment: CDR1 SNHLY and CDR2 FYNNEI. The CDR3 nucleotides are TGTGCCAGCAGTGAGGTCGGGAGGTACAATGAGCAGTTCTTC. Protein product: CASSEVGRYNEQFF.

The chain uses TRBV11-2 and TRBJ2-2; tentative D call: TRBD1 (5 bases). The CDR3 has 14 residues. The germline gives CDR1 SGHAT, CDR2 FQNNGV. V was shortened by 4 bases and J by 5 bases, with 11 bases between the two germline ends. DNA of the CDR3: TGTGCCAGCAGCTCCCAAGGGGCGACCGGGGAGCTGTTTTTT. This encodes CASSSQGATGELFF.

The rearrangement links TRBV5-1 to TRBJ1-1, with TRBD1 matching 12 bases. With 5 bases clipped from V and 5 bases from J, the junction kept 10 bases outside the gene matches. This CDR3 has 16 amino acids. Germline lookup yields CDR1 SGHRS and CDR2 YFSETQ. In DNA form, the CDR3 reads TGCGCCAGCAGGGGTGGGACAGGGGGCGCGGAAACTGAAGCTTTCTTT. Translated: CASRGGTGGAETEAFF.

This sequence joins TRBV19 and TRBJ1-6, with D unclear. Germline V CDR1 and CDR2: LNHDA, SQIVND (reference sequence). The CDR3 extends over 16 amino acids. The V and J ends lost 9 bases and 2 bases respectively, with 17 bases between them. CDR3 region: CASNLSGVTYNSPLHF. The DNA for the CDR3 is TGTGCCAGCAACCTCTCCGGGGTCACCTATAATTCACCCCTCCACTTT.

The gene calls are TRBV19 and TRBJ2-2; 9 positions agree with TRBD2. Germline V CDR1 and CDR2: LNHDA, SQIVND (reference sequence). This CDR3 spans 15 amino acids. The V segment lost 4 bases and the J segment 2 bases; nucleotides outside the gene matches: 2. CDR3 bases: TGTGCCAGTAGTAAACTAGCGGGTAACACCGGGGAGCTGTTTTTT. Its protein product is CASSKLAGNTGELFF.

This clone came up a few times. V and J are TRBV27 and TRBJ1-4; D gene ambiguous. This CDR3 is 11 amino acids long. V shed 3 bases and J shed 8 bases, with 4 bases lying between them. Germline CDR1 is MNHEY and CDR2 is SMNVEV (reference sequence). The CDR3 loop is CASSFQEKLFF. The DNA for the CDR3 is TGTGCCAGCAGTTTCCAAGAAAAACTGTTTTTT.

The V and J genes are TRBV5-6 and TRBJ2-5; possibly TRBD2 for D (5 bases). The V end was cut by 2 bases, the J end by 5 bases, with 10 bases between. Germline assignment: CDR1 SGHDT and CDR2 YYEEEE. CDR3 length: 13 residues. CDR3 region: CASSFRGVETQYF. The CDR3 DNA is TGTGCCAGCAGCTTTCGGGGTGTGGAGACCCAGTACTTC.

The chain uses TRBV29-1 and TRBJ1-2, with D tentatively TRBD1 (6 bases). The CDR3 extends over 12 amino acids. V was pared by 1 base and J by 5 bases, with 8 bases between. From germline, CDR1 is SQVTM and CDR2 ANQGSEA. The CDR3 region has the DNA TGCAGCGTTGAAGCAGGGACATATGGCTACACCTTC. As protein: CSVEAGTYGYTF.

The rearrangement uses TRBV6-5 and TRBJ2-7; maybe TRBD2 (5 bases). The V gene's germline CDR1 is MNHEY and CDR2 SVGAGI. Trimming removed 5 bases at V and 3 bases at J, with 11 bases between. This CDR3 region has 13 residues. The CDR3 bases are TGTGCCAGCAGTCGGCTAGCCAGCTACGAGCAGTACTTC. Its protein product is CASSRLASYEQYF.

The table lists this clone with a few counts. The gene calls are TRBV7-9 and TRBJ2-6; D is perhaps TRBD1 (5 bases). Trimming removed 1 base at V and 4 bases at J, with 11 bases between. This CDR3 has 16 amino acids. Germline loops: CDR1 SEHNR, CDR2 FQNEAQ (reference sequence). The CDR3: CASSLVVGAGANVLTF. The CDR3 DNA reads as TGTGCCAGCAGCTTAGTTGTAGGGGCAGGGGCCAACGTCCTGACTTTC.

J is TRBJ1-6 and V is TRBV27; 7 bases are shared with TRBD1. The trim removed 5 bases at V and 9 bases at J, leaving 4 bases unmatched. This CDR3 is 13 amino acids long. Germline CDR1 reads MNHEY; CDR2 reads SMNVEV (reference sequence). In DNA form, the CDR3 reads TGTGCCAGCAGTCCAGGGACAGTTTCACCCCTCCACTTT. Protein sequence: CASSPGTVSPLHF.